This T cell receptor beta chain was identified in a study of blood T cells in healthy people across ages. This clonotype occurred a few times. The second PCR ran roughly 7 to 12 cycles with a sample-barcoded 5' primer and J-beta primers. MiXCR, run by TCRdb on the 5' RACE reads, gives a single entry per CDR3 protein. The table shows some 1.8 million distinct CDR3 sequences, with roughly two fifths occurring only once. The germline gives CDR1 SGHAT, CDR2 FQNNGV. CDR3 length equals 16 residues. The V end lost 5 bases, the J end lost 0 bases, and 17 bases lay between the germline ends. The V and J genes are TRBV11-2 and TRBJ2-7, with a possible D match to TRBD2 (6 bases). Material: blood. The TCR originated in a human donor in good health. DNA for the CDR3: TGTGCCAGCAGCGACTACTGGGGGACTCGCTCCTACGAGCAGTACTTC. Its protein is CASSDYWGTRSYEQYF. The whole variable domain, remainder taken from reference TRBV11-2 and TRBJ2-7, is EAGVAQSPRYKIIEKRQSVAFWCNPISGHATLYWYQQILGQGPKLLIQFQNNGVVDDSQLPKDRFSAERLKGVDSTLKIQPAKLEDSAVYLCASSDYWGTRSYEQYFGPGTRLTVT.